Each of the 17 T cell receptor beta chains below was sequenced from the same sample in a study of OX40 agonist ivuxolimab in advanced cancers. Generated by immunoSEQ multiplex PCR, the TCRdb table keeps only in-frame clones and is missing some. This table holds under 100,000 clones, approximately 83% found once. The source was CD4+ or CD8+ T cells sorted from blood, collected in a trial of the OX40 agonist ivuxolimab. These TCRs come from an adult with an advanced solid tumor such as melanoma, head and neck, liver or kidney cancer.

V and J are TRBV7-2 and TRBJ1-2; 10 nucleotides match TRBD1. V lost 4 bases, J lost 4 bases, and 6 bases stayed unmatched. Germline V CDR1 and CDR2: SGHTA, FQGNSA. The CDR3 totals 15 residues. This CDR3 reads CASSSPTGGIYGYTF. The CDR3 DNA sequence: TGTGCCAGCAGCTCTCCGACAGGGGGCATCTATGGCTACACCTTC.

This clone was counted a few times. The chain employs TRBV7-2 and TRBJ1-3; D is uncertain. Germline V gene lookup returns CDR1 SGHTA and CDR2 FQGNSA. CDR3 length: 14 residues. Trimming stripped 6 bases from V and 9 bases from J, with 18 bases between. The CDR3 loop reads CASSFDTLGSTIYF. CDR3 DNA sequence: TGTGCCAGCAGTTTCGACACGTTAGGCAGCACCATATATTTT. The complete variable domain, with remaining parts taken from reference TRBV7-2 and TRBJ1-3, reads GAGVSQSPSNKVTEKGKDVELRCDPISGHTALYWYRQSLGQGLEFLIYFQGNSAPDKSGLPSDRFSAERTGGSVSTLTIQRTQQEDSAVYLCASSFDTLGSTIYFGEGSWLTVV.

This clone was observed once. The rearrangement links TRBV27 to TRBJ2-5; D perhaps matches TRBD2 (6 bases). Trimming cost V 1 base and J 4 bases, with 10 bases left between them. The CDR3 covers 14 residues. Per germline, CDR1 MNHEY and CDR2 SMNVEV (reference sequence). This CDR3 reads CASSLLGGGETQYF. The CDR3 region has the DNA TGTGCCAGCAGTTTATTGGGGGGTGGAGAGACCCAGTACTTC.

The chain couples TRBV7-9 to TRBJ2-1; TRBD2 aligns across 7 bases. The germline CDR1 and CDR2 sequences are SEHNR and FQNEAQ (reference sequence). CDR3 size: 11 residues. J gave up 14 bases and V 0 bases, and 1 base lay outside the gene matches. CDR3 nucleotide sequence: TGTGCCAGCAGCTTAGCCCGGGAGGAGTTCTTC. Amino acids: CASSLAREEFF.

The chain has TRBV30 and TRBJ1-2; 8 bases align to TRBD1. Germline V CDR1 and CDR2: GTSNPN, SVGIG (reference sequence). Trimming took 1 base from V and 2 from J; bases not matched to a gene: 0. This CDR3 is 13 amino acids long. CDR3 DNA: TGTGCCTGGAGTGGACAGGGGAACTATGGCTACACCTTC. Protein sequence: CAWSGQGNYGYTF. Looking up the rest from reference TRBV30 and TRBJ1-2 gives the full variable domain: SQTIHQWPATLVQPVGSPLSLECTVEGTSNPNLYWYRQAAGRGLQLLFYSVGIGQISSEVPQNLSASRPQDRQFILSSKKLLLSDSGFYLCAWSGQGNYGYTFGSGTRLTVV.

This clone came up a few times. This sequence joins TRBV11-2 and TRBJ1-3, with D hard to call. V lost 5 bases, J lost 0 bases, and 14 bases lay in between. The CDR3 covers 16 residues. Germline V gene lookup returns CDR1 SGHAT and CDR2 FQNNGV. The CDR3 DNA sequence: TGTGCCAGCAGCAATTGGGCCTTAAGCTCTGGAAACACCATATATTTT. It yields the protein CASSNWALSSGNTIYF.

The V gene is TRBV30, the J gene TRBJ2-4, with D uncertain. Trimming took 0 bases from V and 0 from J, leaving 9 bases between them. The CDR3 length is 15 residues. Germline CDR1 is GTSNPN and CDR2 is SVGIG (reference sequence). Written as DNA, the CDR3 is TGTGCCTGGAGTGTAAACGGAGTAGCCAAAAACATTCAGTACTTC. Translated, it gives CAWSVNGVAKNIQYF.

CDR3: CASSPPGRIGYTF. CDR3 nucleotides: TGTGCCAGCAGTCCACCGGGACGGATTGGCTACACCTTC. The rearrangement links TRBV5-8 to TRBJ1-2, with D perhaps matching TRBD1 (5 bases). Trimming stripped 5 bases from V and 7 bases from J, with 15 bases between. CDR1 is SGHTS and CDR2 is YDEGEE in the germline V gene. The CDR3 has 13 residues.

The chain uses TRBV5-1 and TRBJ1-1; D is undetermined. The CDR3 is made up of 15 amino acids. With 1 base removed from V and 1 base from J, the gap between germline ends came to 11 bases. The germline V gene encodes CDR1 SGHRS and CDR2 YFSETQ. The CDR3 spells CASSLIGAGNTEAFF. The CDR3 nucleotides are TGCGCCAGCAGCTTGATTGGAGCCGGGAACACTGAAGCTTTCTTT.

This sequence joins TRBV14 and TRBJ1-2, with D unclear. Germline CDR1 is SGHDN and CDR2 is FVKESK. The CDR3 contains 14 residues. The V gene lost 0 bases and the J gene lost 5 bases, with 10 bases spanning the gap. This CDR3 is CASSQDNGRYGYTF. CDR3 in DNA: TGTGCCAGCAGCCAAGATAATGGACGGTATGGCTACACCTTC.

Here the CDR3 reads CASSQDRSGGNTIYF. DNA of the CDR3: TGCGCCAGCAGCCAAGACCGGTCTGGAGGAAACACCATATATTTT. V is TRBV4-3 and J is TRBJ1-3; D is uncertain. Germline V lookup: CDR1 LGHNA, CDR2 YSLEER. CDR3 length equals 15 residues. Trimming shortened V by 0 bases and J by 4 bases, and 10 bases separated the two germline ends.

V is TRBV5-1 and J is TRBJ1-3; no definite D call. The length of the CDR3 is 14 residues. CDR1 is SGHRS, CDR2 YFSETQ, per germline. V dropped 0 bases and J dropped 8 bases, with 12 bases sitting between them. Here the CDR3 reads CASSLARSGDTIYF. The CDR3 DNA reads TGCGCCAGCAGCTTGGCACGGTCCGGTGACACCATATATTTT. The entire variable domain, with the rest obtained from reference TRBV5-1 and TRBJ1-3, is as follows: KAGVTQTPRYLIKTRGQQVTLSCSPISGHRSVSWYQQTPGQGLQFLFEYFSETQRNKGNFPGRFSGRQFSNSRSEMNVSTLELGDSALYLCASSLARSGDTIYFGEGSWLTVV.

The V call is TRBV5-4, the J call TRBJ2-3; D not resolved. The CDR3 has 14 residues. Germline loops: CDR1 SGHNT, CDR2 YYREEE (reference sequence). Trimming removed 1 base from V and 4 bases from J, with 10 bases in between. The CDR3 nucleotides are TGTGCCAGCAGCTTGTTTGGTCAGCCAGATACGCAGTATTTT. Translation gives CASSLFGQPDTQYF.

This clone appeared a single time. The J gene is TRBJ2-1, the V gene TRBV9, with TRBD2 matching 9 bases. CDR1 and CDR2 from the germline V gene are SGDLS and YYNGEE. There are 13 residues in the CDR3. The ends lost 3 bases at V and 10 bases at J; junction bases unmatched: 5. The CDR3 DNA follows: TGTGCCAGCAGCGATCTCGCGGGGGGGGAGCAGTTCTTC. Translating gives CASSDLAGGEQFF.

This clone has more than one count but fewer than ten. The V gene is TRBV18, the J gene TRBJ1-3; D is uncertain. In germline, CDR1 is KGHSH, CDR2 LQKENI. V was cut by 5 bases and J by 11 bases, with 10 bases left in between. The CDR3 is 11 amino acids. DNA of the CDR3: TGTGCCAGCTCAGACCTTTCCGCCATATATTTT. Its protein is CASSDLSAIYF.

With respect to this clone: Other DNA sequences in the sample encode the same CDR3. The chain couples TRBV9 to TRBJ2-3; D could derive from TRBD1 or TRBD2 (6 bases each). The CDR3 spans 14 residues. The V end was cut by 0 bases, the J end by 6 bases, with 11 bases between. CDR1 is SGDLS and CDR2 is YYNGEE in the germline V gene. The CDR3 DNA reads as TGTGCCAGCAGCGTAGTAGGGGGGACGGATACGCAGTATTTT. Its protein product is CASSVVGGTDTQYF.

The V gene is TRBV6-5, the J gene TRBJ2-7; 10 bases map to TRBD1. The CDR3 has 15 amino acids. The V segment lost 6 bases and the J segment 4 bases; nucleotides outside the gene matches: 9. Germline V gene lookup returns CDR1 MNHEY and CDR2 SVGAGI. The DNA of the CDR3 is TGTGCCAGCAGGTACCCTGGGACAGGGGAATACGAGCAGTACTTC. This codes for CASRYPGTGEYEQYF.